The 8 T cell receptor beta chains below were found in one sample sequenced in a study of T cell changes during pregnancy in multiple sclerosis. TCRdb's copy holds only in-frame clones and misses some; the assay was immunoSEQ multiplex PCR. The sample has approximately 24,000 clones, roughly 90% seen once. Here the sequenced sample was CD8+ T cells from peripheral blood mononuclear cells, taken in the third trimester of pregnancy. All receptors derive from a female donor in good health, enrolled as a control in a pregnancy study.

The chain carries TRBV9 and TRBJ2-2; a weak D match, TRBD1 (5 bases). The V gene lost 4 bases and the J gene lost 7 bases, with 11 bases spanning the gap. The CDR3 extends over 13 amino acids. CDR1 and CDR2 (germline): SGDLS, YYNGEE. CDR3 DNA sequence: TGTGCCAGCAGCACCGCAGGGAACGGGGAGCTGTTTTTT. Protein product: CASSTAGNGELFF.

The chain combines TRBV4-1 with TRBJ1-5; 7 positions match TRBD1. J gave up 2 bases and V 1 base, and 8 bases lay outside the gene matches. The CDR3 totals 17 residues. CDR1 is MGHRA and CDR2 is YSYEKL in the germline V gene. DNA for the CDR3: TGCGCCAGCAGCCAAGTAGGGGGCCCGGGAGGCAATCAGCCCCAGCATTTT. This codes for CASSQVGGPGGNQPQHF.

V is TRBV15 and J is TRBJ2-1, with 13 bases matching TRBD2. CDR1 LNHNV and CDR2 YYDKDF come from the germline V gene (reference sequence). J was trimmed by 7 bases and V by 0 bases; bases with no gene match: 0. This CDR3 comprises 15 residues. The chain's CDR3 is CATSRELAGGNEQFF. As DNA, the CDR3 is TGTGCCACCAGCAGAGAACTAGCGGGAGGGAATGAGCAGTTCTTC.

The chain has TRBV6-1 and TRBJ2-1; weak D call: TRBD1 (5 bases). V was shortened by 1 base and J by 5 bases, with 6 bases between the two germline ends. The CDR3 totals 13 residues. Germline lookup yields CDR1 MNHNS and CDR2 SASEGT. The CDR3 reads CASSEGTNNEQFF. DNA for the CDR3: TGTGCCAGCAGTGAAGGGACAAACAATGAGCAGTTCTTC.

The chain joins TRBV12-2 to TRBJ1-2; the table's D call, TRBD1, was not checked against the DNA. TRBV12-2 is a listed pseudogene. The CDR3 has 19 residues. CDR3 bases: TGTGCAAGTCGCCCCCTGGACAGAGAAGCCAGGGGCCTTAGCTATGGCTACACCTTC. Its protein product is CASRPLDREARGLSYGYTF.

V gene TRBV7-6 combines with J gene TRBJ1-1; no reliable D call. Trimming stripped 1 base from V and 1 base from J, with 7 bases between. The CDR3 is 14 residues long. From germline, CDR1 is SGHVS and CDR2 FNYEAQ. CDR3 region: CASSLGPGNTEAFF. CDR3 nucleotides: TGTGCCAGCAGCTTAGGTCCGGGGAACACTGAAGCTTTCTTT.

A word on this clone: One end of the junction fails to match germline, which may point to a read error. V gene TRBV7-7 combines with J gene TRBJ2-7; possible D gene TRBD1, 6 bases. The CDR3 sequence is 16 residues long. Germline V gene data show CDR1 as SSHAT and CDR2 as FNYEAQ (reference sequence). The DNA of the CDR3 is TGTGCTAGCAGCTTGGGGACACCGGATCACTCCTACGAGCAGTACTTC. This codes for CASSLGTPDHSYEQYF.

The chain couples TRBV15 to TRBJ2-7; 7 bases fit TRBD1. Unmatched junction bases numbered 8, after V lost 7 bases and J lost 2 bases. Per the germline V gene, CDR1 is LNHNV and CDR2 is YYDKDF (reference sequence). This CDR3 has 14 residues. The CDR3 loop is CATTSGDSTYEQYF. The CDR3 DNA reads TGTGCCACCACATCAGGGGACAGTACCTACGAGCAGTACTTC. The whole variable domain, filled in from reference TRBV15 and TRBJ2-7, reads DAMVIQNPRYQVTQFGKPVTLSCSQTLNHNVMYWYQQKSSQAPKLLFHYYDKDFNNEADTPDNFQSRRPNTSFCFLDIRSPGLGDTAMYLCATTSGDSTYEQYFGPGTRLTVT.